This TCR beta chain derives from a study of cytomegalovirus exposure and HLA in healthy donors. Turning to the study itself: A data release that came early held roughly 85 million unique TCRs from HLA-typed donors.

The PCR ran on 60 Vbeta and 13 Jbeta primers. Sequencing was performed with immunoSEQ multiplex PCR; in TCRdb, only in-frame clones are kept and a portion is missing. The sample is made up of around 33,000 clones, and the top ten hold around 3.4% of it. Whole-study results and caveats: Accurate HLA-A and HLA-B prediction from TCR beta sequences was reported for most subjects. Near-uniform donor sequencing depth was presumed by presence/absence analyses. Most of the CMV-associated TCR beta chains (in a later analysis) appeared to be HLA-restricted.

A remark on this clone: Its target is unknown.

Specimen: PBMCs. The TCR sequence derives from a man aged 40-55 years in good health and CMV-seronegative.

The CDR3 DNA is TGTGCCAGTAGTGGGACTAGCGGGAGAACAAATGAGCAGTTCTTC. Its translation is CASSGTSGRTNEQFF. The rearrangement joins TRBV19 to TRBJ2-1; the match to TRBD2 covers 14 bases. The CDR3 runs to 15 residues. Germline CDR1 LNHDA, CDR2 SQIVND (reference sequence). The junction had 4 bases not matched to a gene; V was cut back by 5 bases and J by 7 bases.